This T cell receptor (beta chain) was captured in a study of shared clonotypes between healthy human individuals. Study findings and constraints: A handful of donors showed sharing of about 5.5% of naive CD4 clonotypes.

The CDR3 has 14 residues. The V end was cut by 5 bases, the J end by 4 bases, with 15 bases between. Germline assignment: CDR1 MDHEN and CDR2 SYDVKM. Using immunoSEQ multiplex PCR, the repertoire was profiled, and TCRdb retains in-frame clones only, with some absent. The sample has approximately 2.5 million clones, around 90% seen once. Splitting of CD4+ cells produced CD45RA+ naive and CD45RA-negative memory subsets. With regard to this clone: Its antigen is currently unknown.

Specimen: naive CD4+ T cells sorted from blood. The subset denotes: CD45RA+ positively selected. The chain employs TRBV28 and TRBJ2-7; possibly TRBD1 for D (6 bases). The receptor's source is a man aged 18 to 29 in good health. CDR3 nucleotide sequence: TGTGCCAGCAGTAACAGGGCTCTCTCTTACGAGCAGTACTTC. Its protein is CASSNRALSYEQYF.